The source of this T cell receptor beta chain is a study of human T cells and chemical hapten exposure. Study information: Epicutaneous patch tests delivered 0.01% DPC to the upper back, with evaluation at 6 days. Study-level points and caveats: Patch test score showed a positive correlation with PT1 expanded TCR counts. DPC sensitization did not alter TCRs above 1 in 1000 frequency.

As concerns this clonotype: Its cognate antigen is unknown.

Time point noted: patch test 2, 6 weeks after DPC sensitization. The treatment: therapeutic diphenylcyclopropenone sensitization with weekly scalp DPC. One entry per CDR3 protein, called by TCRdb with MiXCR from the RACE reads. Of more than 75,000 distinct CDR3 sequences listed, about 9.3% are singletons. The sequence derives from a woman in her 40s with alopecia areata. Some clones in this sample may be carry-over from other donors' samples. Sequenced here: whole blood, sampled in connection with sensitization to the hapten diphenylcyclopropenone (DPC).

The CDR3 is CASSDRASEVAGANVLTF. CDR3 in DNA: TGTGCCAGCAGTGACAGGGCCTCGGAAGTCGCTGGGGCCAACGTCCTGACTTTC. The gene calls are TRBV2 and TRBJ2-6, with TRBD1 as a possible D gene (5 bases). V lost 3 bases, J lost 2 bases, and 17 bases lay in between. Per the germline V gene, CDR1 is SNHLY and CDR2 is FYNNEI. The CDR3 loop spans 18 amino acids.